This TCR beta chain was recovered during a study of blood T cell repertoires in COVID-19. Study-wide context: Samples came from the United States, Italy and Spain, spanning acute and convalescent COVID-19.

Cohort placement rested on clinical history that participants reported themselves. Participants classified as exposed had met a COVID-19 case within 2 weeks before study entry. The CDR3 has 14 residues. J was trimmed by 1 base and V by 2 bases; bases with no gene match: 2. CDR1 and CDR2 from the germline V gene are SEHNR and FQNEAQ (reference sequence). As originally analysed: Quantification of nucleated cells was approximated via reference gene primer amplification. TCRdb's copy holds only in-frame clones and misses some; the assay was immunoSEQ multiplex PCR. V and J calls plus clone size are reproduced from that table; the DNA served to infer D and trimming. The sample has 350,000 or so clones; almost 90% are singletons.

Sequences were obtained from PBMCs or T cells enriched from blood (not recorded which). The source is a woman between 25 and 40 years old who had been exposed to COVID-19. The J gene is TRBJ2-7, the V gene TRBV7-9; 7 bases are a match to TRBD2. CDR3 DNA: TGTGCCAGCAGCTTATTGGGGGGGTCCTACGAGCAGTACTTC. The encoded protein is CASSLLGGSYEQYF. Filled out from reference TRBV7-9 and TRBJ2-7, the complete variable domain reads DTGVSQNPRHKITKRGQNVTFRCDPISEHNRLYWYRQTLGQGPEFLTYFQNEAQLEKSRLLSDRFSAERPKGSFSTLEIQRTEQGDSAMYLCASSLLGGSYEQYFGPGTRLTVT.